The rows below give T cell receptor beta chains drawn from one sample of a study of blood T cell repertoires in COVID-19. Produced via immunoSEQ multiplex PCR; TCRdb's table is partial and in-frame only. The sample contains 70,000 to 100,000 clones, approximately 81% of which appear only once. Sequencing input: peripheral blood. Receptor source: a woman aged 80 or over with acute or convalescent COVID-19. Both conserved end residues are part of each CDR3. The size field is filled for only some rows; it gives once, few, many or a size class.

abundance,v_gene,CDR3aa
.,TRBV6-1,CASSDARGGGALDTQYF
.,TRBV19,CASSTAGTAGEAFF
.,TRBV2,CASSRDREETQYF
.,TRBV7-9,CASSFSRGGNYGYTF
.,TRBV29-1,CSAGQGESYEQYF
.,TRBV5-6,CASSLSGGMSGYGYTF
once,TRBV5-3,CARSLVSGYTF
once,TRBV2,CASSPTGPGGYTF
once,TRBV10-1,CASSGYITSGVVSGSQYF
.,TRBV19,CASSPRTGGGEKLFF
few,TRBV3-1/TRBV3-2,CASSSPTINNYGYTF
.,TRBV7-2,CASSLGPGGVEQFF
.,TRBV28,CASSLLTGELFF
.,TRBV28,CASRQYATGLGGYTF
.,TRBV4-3,CASSQGGGRGGADSPLHF
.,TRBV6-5,CASSYSWTGVNTEAFF
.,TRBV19,CASGGQYQPQHF
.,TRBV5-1,CASSLDAGYTGELFF
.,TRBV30,CAWTGQGPDTQYF
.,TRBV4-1,CASSWSGGDSPLHF
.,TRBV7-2,CASRLSGSGALSTDTQYF
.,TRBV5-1,CASSPDTVNTEAFF
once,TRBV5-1,CASSLGLAGRAQETQYF
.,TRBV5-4,CASSTSRGAGMTEAFF
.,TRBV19,CASSIRHRGPTNEKLFF
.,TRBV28,CASISWPEAFF
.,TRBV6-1,CASSEADSSYEQYF
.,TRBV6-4,CASGRESGDRTGELFF